The rows below give T cell receptor beta chains drawn from one sample of a study of blood T cells in healthy people across ages. TCRdb reanalysed the 5' RACE reads using MiXCR and keeps one entry per CDR3 protein. This sample has about 600,000 distinct CDR3 sequences, with roughly 48% found just once. The sample was blood. The receptors originated from a man older than 75 in good health. CDR3s include the opening cysteine and the closing phenylalanine or tryptophan. The D gene is left open where the match is weak. Expanded clones get a size class; other rows say once, few or many, or leave the size out.

CDR3aa | CDR3nt | d_gene | j_gene | v_gene | abundance
CAIRLAGGAYEQYF | TGTGCCATCAGGCTAGCGGGGGGGGCCTACGAGCAGTACTTC | TRBD2 | TRBJ2-7 | TRBV10-3 | .
CASRPTLDKNTEAFF | TGTGCCAGCAGACCAACCCTAGACAAGAACACTGAAGCTTTCTTT | . | TRBJ1-1 | TRBV12-3/TRBV12-4 | .
CASSPAGQETQYF | TGTGCCAGCAGCCCCGCGGGGCAAGAGACCCAGTACTTC | . | TRBJ2-5 | TRBV11-2 | .
CASSPGALAYEQFF | TGTGCCAGCAGTCCAGGGGCCCTAGCTTATGAGCAGTTCTTC | . | TRBJ2-1 | TRBV28 | .
CASRPGLAGWNTQYF | TGTGCCAGCAGGCCGGGACTAGCGGGCTGGAATACGCAGTATTTT | TRBD2 | TRBJ2-3 | TRBV2 | few
CSGVKGAQGEQFF | TGCAGCGGTGTAAAGGGGGCGCAGGGTGAGCAGTTCTTC | TRBD1 | TRBJ2-1 | TRBV29-1 | once
CASRPAYEQYF | TGTGCCAGCAGACCCGCCTACGAGCAGTACTTC | . | TRBJ2-7 | TRBV6-2/TRBV6-3 | .
CSARLLAGGSFADTQYF | TGCAGTGCTAGACTCCTAGCGGGGGGCTCGTTCGCAGATACGCAGTATTTT | TRBD2 | TRBJ2-3 | TRBV20-1 | .
CASSWGAGGGYEQYF | TGTGCCAGCAGTTGGGGGGCGGGGGGGGGCTACGAGCAGTACTTC | TRBD2 | TRBJ2-7 | TRBV6-6 | once
CASSFTLRTSGTATDTQYF | TGCGCCAGCAGCTTTACCCTACGGACTAGCGGGACCGCCACAGATACGCAGTATTTT | TRBD2 | TRBJ2-3 | TRBV5-1 | few
CASSYSQTSANVLTF | TGTGCCAGCAGTTACTCCCAGACATCAGCCAACGTCCTGACTTTC | . | TRBJ2-6 | TRBV6-5 | few
CASSHTGGEQFF | TGTGCCAGCAGCCATACAGGGGGTGAGCAGTTCTTC | TRBD1 | TRBJ2-1 | TRBV12-3/TRBV12-4 | .
CASSYRGANGEQFF | TGTGCCAGCAGTTACCGGGGGGCTAACGGGGAGCAGTTCTTC | . | TRBJ2-1 | TRBV6-5 | .
CSVTRGSGYTDTQYF | TGCAGCGTTACCAGAGGGTCCGGCTACACAGATACGCAGTATTTT | . | TRBJ2-3 | TRBV29-1 | few
CASSPTRENYNSPLHF | TGCGCCAGCAGTCCTACGAGGGAAAACTATAATTCACCCCTCCACTTT | . | TRBJ1-6 | TRBV4-3 | .
CASSARTTKRTDTQYF | TGTGCCAGCAGCGCCCGGACTACAAAACGCACAGATACGCAGTATTTT | . | TRBJ2-3 | TRBV11-3 | .
CASSTGQGRQETQYF | TGTGCCAGCAGCACCGGACAGGGGAGACAAGAGACCCAGTACTTC | TRBD1 | TRBJ2-5 | TRBV5-5 | few
CSASRQGQGTYEQYF | TGCAGTGCCAGTAGACAGGGGCAGGGTACCTACGAGCAGTACTTC | TRBD1 | TRBJ2-7 | TRBV20-1 | few
CSAREGGRTYEQYF | TGCAGTGCTAGAGAGGGGGGTCGGACGTACGAGCAGTACTTC | . | TRBJ2-7 | TRBV20-1 | few
CASSHLDRGEGRYGYTF | TGTGCCAGCAGCCATTTGGACAGGGGGGAAGGAAGGTATGGCTACACCTTC | TRBD1 | TRBJ1-2 | TRBV3-1 | few
CASRKGRGSGGDTQYF | TGTGCCAGCAGAAAGGGTAGGGGGAGTGGTGGAGATACGCAGTATTTT | . | TRBJ2-3 | TRBV7-3 | .
CASSTTGAGEKLFF | TGCGCCAGCAGCACGACAGGGGCGGGAGAAAAACTGTTTTTT | TRBD1 | TRBJ1-4 | TRBV5-1 | .
CASSSTNRGRDTQYF | TGTGCCAGCAGTTCGACCAACCGAGGAAGAGATACGCAGTATTTT | . | TRBJ2-3 | TRBV28 | .
CASKGQGGTNSPLHF | TGTGCCAGCAAGGGACAGGGGGGAACAAATTCACCCCTCCACTTT | TRBD1 | TRBJ1-6 | TRBV6-6 | .
CSARAGREYIPDTQYF | TGCAGTGCTAGAGCCGGGCGGGAATACATCCCAGATACGCAGTATTTT | . | TRBJ2-3 | TRBV20-1 | few